This TCR beta chain was observed in a study of long-term antiretroviral therapy in people with HIV. Study results and limitations: HIV repertoire CDR3 lengths ranged less widely than those of controls. Post-ART samples showed increased diversity that remained below transplant donor control levels. Researchers lacked any data on ART adherence, viral resistance or therapy changes.

The CDR3 is 16 amino acids. The ends were cut back, 6 bases at V and 3 bases at J, with 19 bases in the middle. In germline, CDR1 is ENHRY, CDR2 SYGVKD. Worth noting for this clone: Its specificity is not known.

It was version v3.0 of the immunoSEQ assay that was run at survey level. The table came from immunoSEQ multiplex PCR; TCRdb's copy has only in-frame clones and leaves some out. The sample holds around 24,000 clones; 80% to 95% are singletons and the top ten take over 9%. The source material was unsorted PBMCs, sampled 7.6 years after starting antiretroviral therapy. This TCR derives from a woman between 40 and 55 years old with HIV. The chain uses TRBV10-3 and TRBJ2-3; the D gene is possibly TRBD2 (5 bases). In DNA, the CDR3 is TGTGCCATCAGCGGGGAAGGACCCCCCGGGACAGATACGCAGTATTTT. Translated: CAISGEGPPGTDTQYF.